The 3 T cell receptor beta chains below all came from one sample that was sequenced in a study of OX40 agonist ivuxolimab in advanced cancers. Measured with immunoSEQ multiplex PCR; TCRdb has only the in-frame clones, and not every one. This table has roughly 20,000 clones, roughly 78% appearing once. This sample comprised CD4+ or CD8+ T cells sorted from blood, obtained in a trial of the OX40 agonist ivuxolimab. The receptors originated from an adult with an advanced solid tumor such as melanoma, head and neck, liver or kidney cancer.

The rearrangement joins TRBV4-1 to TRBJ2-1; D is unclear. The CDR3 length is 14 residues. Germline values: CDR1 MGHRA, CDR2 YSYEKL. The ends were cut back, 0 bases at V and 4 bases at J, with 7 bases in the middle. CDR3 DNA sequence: TGCGCCAGCAGCCAAGAACCCGGATACAATGAGCAGTTCTTC. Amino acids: CASSQEPGYNEQFF.

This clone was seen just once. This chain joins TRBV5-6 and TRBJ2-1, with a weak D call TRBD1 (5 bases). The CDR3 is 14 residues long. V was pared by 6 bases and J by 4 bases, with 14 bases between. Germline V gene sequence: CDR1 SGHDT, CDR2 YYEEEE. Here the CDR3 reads CASNYVTEYNEQFF. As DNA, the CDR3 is TGTGCCAGCAACTACGTGACAGAGTACAATGAGCAGTTCTTC.

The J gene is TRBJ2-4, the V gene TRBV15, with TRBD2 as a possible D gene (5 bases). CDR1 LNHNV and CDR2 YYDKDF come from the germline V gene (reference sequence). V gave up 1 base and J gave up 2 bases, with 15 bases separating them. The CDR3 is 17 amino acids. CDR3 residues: CATSRGESKFTKNIQYF. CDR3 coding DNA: TGTGCCACCAGCAGAGGGGAGTCCAAATTTACCAAAAACATTCAGTACTTC.